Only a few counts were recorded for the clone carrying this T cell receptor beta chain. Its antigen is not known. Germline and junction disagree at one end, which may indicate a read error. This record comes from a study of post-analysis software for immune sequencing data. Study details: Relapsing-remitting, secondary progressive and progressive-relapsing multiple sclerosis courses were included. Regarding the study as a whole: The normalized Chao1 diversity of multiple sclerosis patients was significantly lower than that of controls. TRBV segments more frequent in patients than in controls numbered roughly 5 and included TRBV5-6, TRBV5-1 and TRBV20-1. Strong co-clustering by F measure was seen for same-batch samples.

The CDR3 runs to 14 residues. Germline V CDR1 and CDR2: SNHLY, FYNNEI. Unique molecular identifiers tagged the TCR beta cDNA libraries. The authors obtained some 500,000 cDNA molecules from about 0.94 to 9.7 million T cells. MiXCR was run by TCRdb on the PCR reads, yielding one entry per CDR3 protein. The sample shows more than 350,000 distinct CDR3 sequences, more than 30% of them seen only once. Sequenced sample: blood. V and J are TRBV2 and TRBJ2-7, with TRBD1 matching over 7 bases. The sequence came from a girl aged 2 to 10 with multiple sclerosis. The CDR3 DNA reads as TGTGTCAGCAGTAAACAGGGGACCTCCTACGAGCAGTACTTC. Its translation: CVSSKQGTSYEQYF.